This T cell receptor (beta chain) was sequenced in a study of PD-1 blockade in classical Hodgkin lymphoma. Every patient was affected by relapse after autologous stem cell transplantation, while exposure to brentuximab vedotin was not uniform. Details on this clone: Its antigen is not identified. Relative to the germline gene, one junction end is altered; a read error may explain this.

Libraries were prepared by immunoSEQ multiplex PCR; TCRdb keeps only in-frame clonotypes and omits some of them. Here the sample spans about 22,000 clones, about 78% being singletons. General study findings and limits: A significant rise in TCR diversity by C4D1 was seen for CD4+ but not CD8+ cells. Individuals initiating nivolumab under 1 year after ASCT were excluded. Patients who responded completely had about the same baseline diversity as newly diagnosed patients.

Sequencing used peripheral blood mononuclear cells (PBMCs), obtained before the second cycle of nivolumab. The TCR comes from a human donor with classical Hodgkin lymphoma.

CDR3 nucleotide sequence: TGCGCCAGCAGGTTGGACAGGCATTATGGCTACACCTTC. Translation: CASRLDRHYGYTF. This chain uses TRBV5-1 with TRBJ1-2; 7 nucleotides line up with TRBD1. This CDR3 contains 13 residues. Germline values: CDR1 SGHRS, CDR2 YFSETQ.